These 23 T cell receptor beta chains were sequenced from one sample in a study of T-cell memory formation after mild COVID-19. TCRdb used MiXCR to reprocess the 5' RACE reads, holding one entry per CDR3 protein. The sample carries roughly 130,000 distinct CDR3 sequences, about a sixth recorded once. Sequencing was performed on PBMCs or a T cell subset sorted from them (not recorded which). The receptors stem from an adult woman who had mild COVID-19 (a few samples of this study predate the infection). Cell type and time point are not known.

This clonotype was observed a few times. The J gene is TRBJ2-7, the V gene TRBV4-1, with D perhaps matching TRBD1 (6 bases). Germline loops: CDR1 MGHRA, CDR2 YSYEKL. The V end was cut by 0 bases, the J end by 0 bases, with 15 bases between. The CDR3 runs to 17 residues. The CDR3 protein is CASSQDLAGTFSYEQYF. The CDR3 coding sequence is TGCGCCAGCAGCCAAGATTTGGCAGGGACATTCTCCTACGAGCAGTACTTC.

This clonotype was seen more than once but under ten times. The chain recombines TRBV4-1 with TRBJ1-2, with 10 bases identical to TRBD1. The V gene end was trimmed by 2 bases and the J gene end by 4 bases; junction bases not matched to a gene: 4. Per germline, CDR1 MGHRA and CDR2 YSYEKL. CDR3 length: 15 residues. The chain's CDR3 is CASSQPRDRGYGYTF. The CDR3 DNA reads TGCGCCAGCAGCCAACCCCGGGACAGGGGCTATGGCTACACCTTC.

A few counts support this clonotype. The chain links TRBV10-3 to TRBJ1-6; D not resolved. This CDR3 has 18 residues. Trimming removed 0 bases at V and 7 bases at J, with 19 bases between. Germline V gives CDR1 ENHRY, CDR2 SYGVKD. This CDR3 reads CAISESLAGSGQNSPLHF. The CDR3 coding sequence is TGTGCCATCAGTGAGTCACTGGCGGGCTCAGGCCAGAATTCACCCCTCCACTTT.

The CDR3 loop is CARSQGRTDTQYF. DNA of the CDR3: TGTGCCAGAAGCCAGGGGCGCACAGATACGCAGTATTTT. The rearrangement joins TRBV5-3 to TRBJ2-3; D may be TRBD1 (6 bases). TRBV5-3 is reported as an ORF; its role is uncertain. Between the trimmed V and J ends, which lost 4 bases and 1 base, there was a span of 7 bases. The CDR3 covers 13 residues.

This clonotype was detected a few times. CDR3 bases: TGTGCCAGCAGTCTAGGGAAAGGCTACACCTTC. Encoded protein: CASSLGKGYTF. The chain has TRBV12-3 or TRBV12-4 and TRBJ1-2; D uncertain. Trimming pared 5 bases from V and 8 bases from J, leaving 9 bases between. The CDR3 has 11 amino acids.

This chain connects TRBV3-1 to TRBJ2-7, with D possibly matching TRBD2 (6 bases). The germline V gene has CDR1 LGHDT and CDR2 YNNKEL (reference sequence). Trimming cost V 2 bases and J 1 base, with 12 bases left between them. The CDR3 loop spans 15 amino acids. The CDR3 here is CASSQIGTLSYEQYF. The CDR3 bases are TGTGCCAGCAGCCAAATCGGGACTTTATCCTACGAGCAGTACTTC.

The chain couples TRBV2 to TRBJ2-5; possibly TRBD1 or TRBD2 for D (6 bases each). CDR3 length equals 15 residues. Germline lookup yields CDR1 SNHLY and CDR2 FYNNEI. V shed 7 bases and J shed 2 bases, with 17 bases lying between them. In DNA form, the CDR3 reads TGTGCCAGCACCCATCGAGGGGGGAGTCAAGAGACCCAGTACTTC. The encoded protein is CASTHRGGSQETQYF.

This clonotype was detected a few times. The J gene is TRBJ2-2, the V gene TRBV7-9; D is unclear. Germline loops: CDR1 SEHNR, CDR2 FQNEAQ (reference sequence). The CDR3 runs to 14 residues. Trimming shortened V by 5 bases and J by 6 bases, and 13 bases separated the two germline ends. In DNA, the CDR3 is TGTGCCAGCAGCCCGGGCCGACTGTCCGGGGAGCTGTTTTTT. Protein product: CASSPGRLSGELFF.

At least ten counts were recorded for this clonotype. This chain uses TRBV3-1 with TRBJ2-7, with D unresolved. The CDR3 is 11 residues long. Germline loops: CDR1 LGHDT, CDR2 YNNKEL (reference sequence). V lost 10 bases and J lost 2, with 9 bases in between. The CDR3 coding sequence is TGTGCCACCGCCTCCGCCTACGAGCAGTACTTC. Translation gives CATASAYEQYF.

The chain employs TRBV12-3 or TRBV12-4 and TRBJ2-3, with 11 positions matching TRBD2. The V gene end was trimmed by 5 bases and the J gene end by 0 bases; junction bases not matched to a gene: 13. The length of the CDR3 is 19 residues. The DNA for the CDR3 is TGTGCCAGCAGTCTTCACTATGGACTAGCGGGTCCTAGCACAGATACGCAGTATTTT. It translates to CASSLHYGLAGPSTDTQYF.

This clonotype has more than one count but fewer than ten. The chain combines TRBV3-1 with TRBJ1-5, with 10 positions matching TRBD1. In germline, CDR1 is LGHDT, CDR2 YNNKEL (reference sequence). This CDR3 contains 16 residues. V lost 6 bases to trimming and J lost 2 bases; unmatched junction nucleotides: 7. In nucleotides, the CDR3 is TGTGCCAGCAGACAATCCGGGACAGGGGGCAATCAGCCCCAGCATTTT. Translating it yields CASRQSGTGGNQPQHF. Drawing the rest from reference TRBV3-1 and TRBJ1-5, the complete variable domain is DTAVSQTPKYLVTQMGNDKSIKCEQNLGHDTMYWYKQDSKKFLKIMFSYNNKELIINETVPNRFSPKSPDKAHLNLHINSLELGDSAVYFCASRQSGTGGNQPQHFGDGTRLSIL.

J is TRBJ2-1 and V is TRBV7-9; unclear D gene. There are 12 residues in the CDR3. V was shortened by 2 bases and J by 8 bases, with 7 bases between the two germline ends. Germline V gene sequence: CDR1 SEHNR, CDR2 FQNEAQ (reference sequence). CDR3 loop: CASSLSLHEQFF. CDR3 in DNA: TGTGCCAGCAGCTTATCCCTCCATGAGCAGTTCTTC.

The chain is built from TRBV20-1 and TRBJ1-3; no definite D call. This CDR3 has 14 amino acids. CDR1 is DFQATT, CDR2 SNEGSKA, per germline (reference sequence). Trimming left V 2 bases short and J 0 bases short, with 8 bases between. CDR3 nucleotides: TGCAGTGCTAGATCGACCAACTCTGGAAACACCATATATTTT. Its protein product is CSARSTNSGNTIYF.

This clonotype appeared a few times. The chain combines TRBV5-6 with TRBJ2-1, with 10 bases matching TRBD2. The CDR3 is 15 amino acids. The V gene's germline CDR1 is SGHDT and CDR2 YYEEEE. V shed 3 bases, J shed 4 bases, and the junction held 4 bases outside the gene matches. For the CDR3, the DNA is TGTGCCAGCAGCTCGGGACTAGCGTTTTACAATGAGCAGTTCTTC. Translating gives CASSSGLAFYNEQFF.

This chain joins TRBV12-3 or TRBV12-4 and TRBJ1-1, with 8 bases fitting TRBD1. J was trimmed by 0 bases and V by 4 bases; bases with no gene match: 4. The CDR3 extends over 15 amino acids. Written as DNA, the CDR3 is TGTGCCAGCAGTTCGACAGGGGTCATGAACACTGAAGCTTTCTTT. It translates to CASSSTGVMNTEAFF.

The V gene is TRBV20-1, the J gene TRBJ1-2, with D possibly matching TRBD1 (5 bases). The ends were cut back, 3 bases at V and 0 bases at J, with 11 bases in the middle. Germline CDR1 reads DFQATT; CDR2 reads SNEGSKA (reference sequence). This CDR3 has 14 residues. CDR3 nucleotides: TGCAGTGCTAGCGGGACGCTAACTAACTATGGCTACACCTTC. It is translated as CSASGTLTNYGYTF.

This chain connects TRBV12-3 or TRBV12-4 to TRBJ2-7; 10 bases match TRBD2. The CDR3 loop spans 14 amino acids. V dropped 2 bases and J dropped 6; count of bases not matched to a gene: 4. CDR3 DNA: TGTGCCAGCAGTTTAACCAGCGGGGGGGCCGAGCAGTACTTC. Its protein product is CASSLTSGGAEQYF.

V gene TRBV18 combines with J gene TRBJ2-7, with unresolved D. CDR1 and CDR2 from the germline V gene are KGHSH and LQKENI. CDR3 length: 14 amino acids. V lost 2 bases, J lost 0 bases, and 8 bases lay in between. CDR3 sequence (DNA): TGTGCCAGCTCACCATCGGCCCGCTCCTACGAGCAGTACTTC. It translates to CASSPSARSYEQYF.

The J gene is TRBJ2-7, the V gene TRBV19; TRBD2 matches at 9 bases. CDR3 size: 13 residues. CDR1 LNHDA and CDR2 SQIVND come from the germline V gene (reference sequence). J lost 7 bases, V lost 4 bases, and 5 bases had no gene match. As DNA, the CDR3 is TGTGCCAGTAGTAAGGTGGCGGGAGGGGAGCAGTACTTC. Translated, it gives CASSKVAGGEQYF.

The chain recombines TRBV7-8 with TRBJ2-4; a weak D match, TRBD2 (6 bases). Germline CDR1 reads SGHVS; CDR2 reads FQNEAQ. CDR3 length: 14 amino acids. V was clipped by 3 bases and J by 2 bases, with 8 bases between them. The DNA of the CDR3 is TGTGCCAGCAGCTTGGGAGGAACCAAAAACATTCAGTACTTC. This codes for CASSLGGTKNIQYF.

This chain connects TRBV19 to TRBJ2-1; D call uncertain. In germline, CDR1 is LNHDA, CDR2 SQIVND (reference sequence). The V end was cut by 0 bases, the J end by 3 bases, with 3 bases between. This CDR3 is 13 amino acids long. CDR3 sequence reads: CASSIDGYNEQFF. The CDR3 bases are TGTGCCAGTAGTATAGACGGCTACAATGAGCAGTTCTTC.

This clonotype occurred a few times. The chain carries TRBV12-3 or TRBV12-4 and TRBJ2-7; D gene ambiguous. The CDR3 contains 13 residues. V lost 6 bases and J lost 1, with 10 bases in between. The CDR3 DNA reads as TGTGCCAGCAGCTGGACCGATTCCTACGAGCAGTACTTC. This codes for CASSWTDSYEQYF.

This clonotype has just a few counts. The V gene is TRBV29-1, the J gene TRBJ2-7, with 7 positions matching TRBD1. The trim removed 2 bases at V and 5 bases at J, leaving 12 bases unmatched. Germline CDR1 SQVTM, CDR2 ANQGSEA. This CDR3 contains 15 residues. CDR3 nucleotide sequence: TGCAGCGTTGAAAATATCGACAGGGCAAATAACGAGCAGTACTTC. Its protein is CSVENIDRANNEQYF.